This TCR beta chain was captured in a study of blood T cell repertoires in COVID-19. The method was immunoSEQ multiplex PCR; TCRdb's version includes in-frame clones alone and lacks a portion of them. The table has almost 500,000 clones, approximately 90% seen once. Cohort assignment relied on participant-reported clinical history. Germline V gene data show CDR1 as SQVTM and CDR2 as ANQGSEA. V was cut by 4 bases and J by 4 bases, with 10 bases left in between. The CDR3 spans 12 residues. The clonotype was recovered from a woman aged 55-70 years who had recovered from COVID-19. The material sequenced was PBMCs or T cells enriched from blood (not recorded which). The chain couples TRBV29-1 to TRBJ1-2; D is uncertain. DNA for the CDR3: TGCAGCGTTGTCGACCGAGGCTATGGCTACACCTTC. Translating it yields CSVVDRGYGYTF.